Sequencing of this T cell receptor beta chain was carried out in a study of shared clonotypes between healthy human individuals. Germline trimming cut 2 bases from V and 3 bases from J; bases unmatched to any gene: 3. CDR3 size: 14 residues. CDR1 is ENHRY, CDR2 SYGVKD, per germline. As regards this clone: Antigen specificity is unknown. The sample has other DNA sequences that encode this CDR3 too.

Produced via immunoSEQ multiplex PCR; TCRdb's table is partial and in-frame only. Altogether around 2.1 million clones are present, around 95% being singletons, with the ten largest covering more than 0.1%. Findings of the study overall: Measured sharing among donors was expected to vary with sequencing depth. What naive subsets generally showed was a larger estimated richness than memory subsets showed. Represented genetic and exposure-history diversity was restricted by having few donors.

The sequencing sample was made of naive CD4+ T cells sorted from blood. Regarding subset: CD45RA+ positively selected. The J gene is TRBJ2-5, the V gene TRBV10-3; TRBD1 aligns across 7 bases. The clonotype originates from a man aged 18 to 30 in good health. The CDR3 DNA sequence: TGTGCCATCAGTGAGAGACAGGGTAAAGAGACCCAGTACTTC. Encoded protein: CAISERQGKETQYF.